A selection of T cell receptor beta chains follows, all from one sample in a study of identical twins. TCRdb analysed the 5' RACE reads with MiXCR anew, one entry per CDR3 protein. The sample has about 490,000 distinct CDR3 sequences; 15% are singletons. The sample was also linked to a second study, of yellow fever vaccine responses in identical twins.

The sample taken for sequencing was CD4+ T cells sorted from blood. The source of these receptors is a woman younger than 35 in good health. CDR3s include the opening cysteine and the closing phenylalanine or tryptophan. The D gene is left open where the match is weak. The size field is filled for only some rows; it gives once, few, many or a size class.

TRBV5-1	-	TRBJ2-7	-	CASSHGGDSTYEQYF	TGCGCCAGCAGCCATGGGGGGGACAGCACCTACGAGCAGTACTTC
TRBV6-5	TRBD1	TRBJ1-1	many	CASSYSFNFRGKMNTEAFF	TGTGCCAGCAGTTACTCATTTAACTTCAGGGGGAAGATGAACACTGAAGCTTTCTTT
TRBV7-8	-	TRBJ2-7	few	CASSNPPNEQYF	TGTGCCAGCAGCAACCCGCCGAACGAGCAGTACTTC
TRBV20-1	-	TRBJ2-1	-	CSARSAGRYNEQFF	TGCAGTGCTAGATCGGCAGGGCGGTACAATGAGCAGTTCTTC
TRBV2	-	TRBJ2-2	many	CASSQSGMNTGELFF	TGTGCCAGCAGTCAGTCGGGCATGAACACCGGGGAGCTGTTTTTT
TRBV3-1	TRBD2	TRBJ2-1	few	CASSPQLAGGLYEQFF	TGTGCCAGCAGCCCACAACTAGCGGGGGGTTTGTATGAGCAGTTCTTC
TRBV10-2	-	TRBJ2-7	many	CASSELDEQYF	TGCGCCAGCAGTGAGCTAGACGAGCAGTACTTC
TRBV20-1	TRBD2	TRBJ2-2	few	CSARDLLAGGPGELFF	TGCAGTGCTAGAGATCTCCTAGCGGGGGGTCCCGGGGAGCTGTTTTTT
TRBV6-5	-	TRBJ1-4	many	CASIGPPNEKLFF	TGTGCCAGCATTGGACCGCCTAATGAAAAACTGTTTTTT
TRBV2	TRBD2	TRBJ2-5	-	CASSTSGRGGTETQYF	TGTGCCAGCAGTACTAGCGGGAGGGGAGGAACGGAGACCCAGTACTTC
TRBV3-1	TRBD1	TRBJ1-1	few	CASSQGTGLNTEAFF	TGTGCCAGCAGCCAAGGGACAGGGCTGAACACTGAAGCTTTCTTT
TRBV7-6	TRBD2	TRBJ2-1	few	CASSLGLAGASYNEQFF	TGTGCCAGCAGCTTAGGCCTAGCGGGTGCCTCCTACAATGAGCAGTTCTTC
TRBV29-1	-	TRBJ2-1	few	CIIRDPKKPNEQFF	TGCATCATCCGGGACCCCAAAAAGCCTAATGAGCAGTTCTTC
TRBV29-1	TRBD2	TRBJ2-3	few	CSGIKREFSTDTQYF	TGCAGCGGGATTAAGCGGGAGTTTAGCACAGATACGCAGTATTTT
TRBV11-1	TRBD2	TRBJ2-5	few	CASSLAVVTGGPQETQYF	TGTGCCAGCAGCTTAGCGGTCGTGACGGGAGGGCCCCAAGAGACCCAGTACTTC
TRBV6-1	TRBD1	TRBJ2-7	-	CATRQGVTYEQYF	TGTGCCACCCGACAGGGGGTTACCTACGAGCAGTACTTC
TRBV5-1	-	TRBJ1-1	few	CASSLERWQGAFF	TGCGCCAGCAGCTTGGAAAGGTGGCAGGGAGCTTTCTTT
TRBV5-4	-	TRBJ1-5	few	CASSFQGLDQPQHF	TGTGCCAGCAGCTTCCAGGGATTGGATCAGCCCCAGCATTTT
TRBV10-3	-	TRBJ1-1	-	CAISDGDTEAFF	TGTGCCATCAGTGATGGCGACACTGAAGCTTTCTTT
TRBV12-5	-	TRBJ2-2	few	CASGLELGELFF	TGTGCTAGTGGTTTGGAGTTAGGGGAGCTGTTTTTT
TRBV9	-	TRBJ2-1	few	CASSPPENFGRVSYNEQFF	TGTGCCAGCAGCCCACCCGAAAACTTTGGCAGGGTGTCCTACAATGAGCAGTTCTTC
TRBV20-1	TRBD2	TRBJ2-2	-	CSARVRGGARELFF	TGCAGTGCTAGGGTCCGCGGGGGGGCCAGGGAGCTGTTTTTT
TRBV6-1	-	TRBJ2-4	-	CASTKGSAGSKNIQYF	TGTGCCAGCACCAAGGGCAGCGCGGGAAGCAAAAACATTCAGTACTTC
TRBV11-1	-	TRBJ2-4	-	CASSPRWDKNIQYF	TGTGCCAGCAGCCCTAGGTGGGACAAAAACATTCAGTACTTC
TRBV12-3/TRBV12-4	-	TRBJ2-1	few	CASSLARLGNYNEQFF	TGTGCCAGCAGTTTGGCCCGGCTAGGTAATTACAATGAGCAGTTCTTC
TRBV5-1	TRBD2	TRBJ2-7	many	CASSLAGEFYEQYF	TGCGCCAGCAGCTTAGCGGGAGAGTTCTACGAGCAGTACTTC
TRBV6-2/TRBV6-3	-	TRBJ1-2	once	CASSPEEAGYTF	TGTGCCAGCAGCCCCGAGGAGGCTGGCTACACCTTC
TRBV5-1	-	TRBJ2-2	-	CASRALGGPDTGELFF	TGCGCCAGCAGAGCCCTAGGAGGGCCGGACACCGGGGAGCTGTTTTTT
TRBV7-9	TRBD1	TRBJ2-3	-	CASSFADRGSADTQYF	TGTGCCAGCAGCTTTGCGGACAGGGGGAGCGCAGATACGCAGTATTTT
TRBV20-1	TRBD2	TRBJ2-7	few	CSASRRTSGSSEQYF	TGCAGTGCTAGTAGACGAACTAGCGGGAGTTCCGAGCAGTACTTC
TRBV5-1	-	TRBJ2-3	-	CASSFLGGDTDTQYF	TGCGCCAGCAGCTTCCTGGGTGGGGACACAGATACGCAGTATTTT